This record covers a single T cell receptor (beta chain). The CDR3 is made up of 15 amino acids. V was trimmed by 6 bases and J by 0 bases, leaving 11 bases between them. The V gene's germline CDR1 is SNHLY and CDR2 FYNNEI. TCRdb's table, derived via immunoSEQ multiplex PCR, lists solely in-frame clones and lacks some. The table has tens of thousands of clones, 90% to 95% seen once; the top ten hold roughly 14%. The data originate from a study of control samples from healthy donors and cancer patients. The TCR originated in a young man in good health. J is TRBJ1-4 and V is TRBV2; D ambiguous. The source material was blood. The CDR3 sequence is CASREYSATNEKLFF. The DNA of the CDR3 is TGTGCCAGCAGGGAGTACAGCGCAACTAATGAAAAACTGTTTTTT. Supplemented by reference TRBV2 and TRBJ1-4, the full variable domain reads EPEVTQTPSHQVTQMGQEVILRCVPISNHLYFYWYRQILGQKVEFLVSFYNNEISEKSEIFDDQFSVERPDGSNFTLKIRSTKLEDSAMYFCASREYSATNEKLFFGSGTQLSVL.